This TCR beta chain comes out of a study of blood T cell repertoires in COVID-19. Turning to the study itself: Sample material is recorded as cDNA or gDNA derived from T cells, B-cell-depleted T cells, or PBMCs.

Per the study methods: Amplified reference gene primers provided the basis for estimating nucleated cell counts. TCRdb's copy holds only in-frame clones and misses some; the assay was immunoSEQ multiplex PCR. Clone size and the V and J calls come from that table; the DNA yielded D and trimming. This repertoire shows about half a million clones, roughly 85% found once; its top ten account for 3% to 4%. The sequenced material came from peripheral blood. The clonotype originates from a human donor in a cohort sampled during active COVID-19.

The CDR3 sequence is CAWSSDRNTEAFF. The CDR3 DNA reads as TGTGCCTGGAGTTCTGACAGGAACACTGAAGCTTTCTTT. V gene TRBV30 combines with J gene TRBJ1-1, with a tentative D call TRBD1 (5 bases). Trimming took off 2 bases at V and 1 base at J, with 8 bases between the two ends. CDR1 GTSNPN and CDR2 SVGIG come from the germline V gene (reference sequence). This CDR3 contains 13 residues.